The 18 T cell receptor beta chains below all came from one sample that was sequenced in a study of blood T cell repertoires in COVID-19. Assay: immunoSEQ multiplex PCR; the TCRdb copy retains only in-frame clones and omits some. The data hold some 350,000 clones, with 85% to 90% observed a single time. Sample: peripheral blood. All receptors derive from a woman between 70 and 85 years old with COVID-19, enrolled during active disease.

The rearrangement joins TRBV6-1 to TRBJ2-5; tentatively, D is TRBD2 (5 bases). Germline CDR1 and CDR2: MNHNS and SASEGT. CDR3 length equals 15 residues. Trimming took 0 bases from V and 2 from J, leaving 10 bases between them. The CDR3 DNA reads TGTGCCAGCAGTGAAGCGCGGGCTAGACAAGAGACCCAGTACTTC. This codes for CASSEARARQETQYF.

V is TRBV11-2 and J is TRBJ2-2, with TRBD2 matching over 12 bases. The CDR3 is 18 amino acids. Looked up from germline, CDR1 is SGHAT and CDR2 is FQNNGV. The V segment lost 4 bases and the J segment 6 bases; nucleotides outside the gene matches: 12. CDR3 sequence reads: CASSSSPLAGGVSGELFF. CDR3 nucleotides: TGTGCCAGCAGCTCGTCCCCCCTAGCGGGGGGGGTTTCCGGGGAGCTGTTTTTT.

The gene calls are TRBV7-2 and TRBJ2-1; D possibly corresponds to TRBD2 (6 bases). The length of the CDR3 is 14 residues. V was shortened by 1 base and J by 4 bases, with 8 bases between the two germline ends. CDR1 SGHTA and CDR2 FQGNSA come from the germline V gene. This chain's CDR3 is CASSLDGGYNEQFF. CDR3 DNA: TGTGCCAGCAGCTTAGATGGGGGGTACAATGAGCAGTTCTTC.

CDR3 in amino acids: CATSERTGSYGYTF. DNA for the CDR3: TGTGCCACCAGTGAACGGACAGGGAGCTATGGCTACACCTTC. The chain recombines TRBV24-1 with TRBJ1-2; 8 nucleotides match TRBD1. Germline CDR1 reads KGHDR; CDR2 reads SFDVKD. This CDR3 contains 14 residues. Germline trimming cut 4 bases from V and 4 bases from J; bases unmatched to any gene: 4.

Here the CDR3 DNA reads TGTGCCAGCAGTAGAAGCTCCTACGAGCAGTACTTC. It yields the protein CASSRSSYEQYF. This chain uses TRBV3-1 (or the pseudogene TRBV3-2) with TRBJ2-7; D remains ambiguous. CDR1 and CDR2 from the germline V gene are LGHDT and YNNKEL (reference sequence). This CDR3 has 12 amino acids. Trimming left V 6 bases short and J 0 bases short, with 6 bases between.

The J gene is TRBJ2-1, the V gene TRBV7-6; TRBD2 matches 13 bases. This CDR3 spans 15 amino acids. Per the germline V gene, CDR1 is SGHVS and CDR2 is FNYEAQ. After removal of 2 bases from V and 6 bases from J, the junction contained 1 base not matched to a gene. Written as DNA, the CDR3 is TGTGCCAGCAGCTTAACTAGCGGGGGGGCCAATGAGCAGTTCTTC. Protein sequence: CASSLTSGGANEQFF. Together with reference TRBV7-6 and TRBJ2-1, the CDR3 gives the full variable domain: GAGVSQSPRYKVTKRGQDVALRCDPISGHVSLYWYRQALGQGPEFLTYFNYEAQQDKSGLPNDRFSAERPEGSISTLTIQRTEQRDSAMYRCASSLTSGGANEQFFGPGTRLTVL.

The chain links TRBV2 to TRBJ2-7, with TRBD1 identical over 10 bases. The V gene end was trimmed by 6 bases and the J gene end by 4 bases; junction bases not matched to a gene: 6. CDR1 SNHLY and CDR2 FYNNEI come from the germline V gene. This CDR3 region has 14 residues. Here the CDR3 reads CASRDRGAIYEQYF. In DNA form, the CDR3 reads TGTGCCAGCAGGGACAGGGGGGCTATATACGAGCAGTACTTC.

V and J are TRBV5-4 and TRBJ2-2, with TRBD2 matching 13 bases. This CDR3 comprises 17 residues. The V gene's germline CDR1 is SGHNT and CDR2 YYREEE (reference sequence). The V and J ends lost 3 bases and 7 bases, in that order; junction bases with no gene match: 9. The CDR3 is CASSSTSGGAAGGELFF. CDR3 bases: TGTGCCAGCAGCTCCACTAGCGGGGGGGCCGCGGGCGGGGAGCTGTTTTTT.

The chain carries TRBV5-8 and TRBJ1-5; TRBD1 agrees at 7 bases. The CDR3 has 15 residues. V lost 6 bases, J lost 0 bases, and 6 bases stayed unmatched. The germline gives CDR1 SGHTS, CDR2 YDEGEE. The CDR3: CASNQGGFSNQPQHF. The CDR3 region has the DNA TGTGCCAGCAATCAGGGGGGATTTAGCAATCAGCCCCAGCATTTT.

This clone came up once. The CDR3 nucleotides read TGTGCCAGCAGCCAGGACAGTTGGGGAAACATTCAGTACTTC. Encoded protein: CASSQDSWGNIQYF. The chain recombines TRBV3-1 (or the pseudogene TRBV3-2) with TRBJ2-4; D is possibly TRBD1 (6 bases). Trimming removed 3 bases from V and 6 bases from J, with 12 bases in between. The length of the CDR3 is 14 residues. CDR1 and CDR2 (germline): LGHDT, YNNKEL (reference sequence).

The chain is built from TRBV9 and TRBJ1-3; possibly TRBD1 for D (5 bases). This CDR3 comprises 15 residues. From germline, CDR1 is SGDLS and CDR2 YYNGEE. The V end lost 4 bases, the J end lost 3 bases, and 14 bases lay between the germline ends. The CDR3 here is CASSLSGGFGNTIYF. The CDR3 coding sequence is TGTGCCAGCAGCCTCTCCGGGGGGTTTGGAAACACCATATATTTT.

The chain is built from TRBV13 and TRBJ2-1; TRBD2 matches at 9 bases. The CDR3 covers 14 residues. Looked up from germline, CDR1 is PRHDT and CDR2 is FYEKMQ (reference sequence). The trim removed 6 bases at V and 4 bases at J, leaving 4 bases unmatched. CDR3 sequence reads: CASSPSGDYNEQFF. The DNA of the CDR3 is TGTGCCAGCAGTCCTAGCGGGGATTACAATGAGCAGTTCTTC.

This clone came up a few times. This sequence joins TRBV18 and TRBJ1-4; TRBD1 matches at 9 bases. This CDR3 is 15 amino acids long. The germline gives CDR1 KGHSH, CDR2 LQKENI. V lost 3 bases to trimming and J lost 8 bases; unmatched junction nucleotides: 7. The CDR3 sequence is CASSPGTGRSEKLFF. CDR3 in DNA: TGTGCCAGCTCACCCGGGACAGGGCGGTCGGAAAAACTGTTTTTT.

The chain carries TRBV10-2 and TRBJ1-5, with 9 bases aligning to TRBD1. The CDR3 is 14 residues long. V shed 1 base, J shed 9 bases, and the junction held 4 bases outside the gene matches. Germline V CDR1 and CDR2: WSHSY, SAAADI. The DNA of the CDR3 is TGCGCCAGCAGTGAGTATGACAGGGGGACGCCCCAGCATTTT. Translation gives CASSEYDRGTPQHF.

This CDR3 is CASSALITGELFF. Here the CDR3 DNA reads TGCGCCAGCAGTGCACTCATCACCGGGGAGCTGTTTTTT. The chain has TRBV10-2 and TRBJ2-2; no clear D gene. This CDR3 contains 13 residues. Germline assignment: CDR1 WSHSY and CDR2 SAAADI. Trimming shortened V by 4 bases and J by 4 bases, and 7 bases separated the two germline ends.

J is TRBJ1-5 and V is TRBV6-4; unclear D gene. Germline values: CDR1 MRHNA, CDR2 SNTAGT. There are 16 residues in the CDR3. Trimming cost V 10 bases and J 0 bases, with 19 bases left between them. This chain's CDR3 is CATRVPKIDSNQPQHF. CDR3 DNA: TGTGCCACCCGGGTTCCTAAGATAGATAGCAATCAGCCCCAGCATTTT.

V is TRBV24-1 and J is TRBJ2-5; TRBD1 aligns across 7 bases. This CDR3 comprises 14 residues. Germline-derived CDR1 and CDR2 are KGHDR and SFDVKD. With 3 bases clipped from V and 6 bases from J, the junction kept 6 bases outside the gene matches. CDR3 loop: CATSDPDREKTQYF. CDR3 bases: TGTGCCACCAGTGATCCCGACAGGGAGAAGACCCAGTACTTC.

The V gene is TRBV19, the J gene TRBJ1-4; D not certain. Germline V gives CDR1 LNHDA, CDR2 SQIVND (reference sequence). Between the trimmed V and J ends, which lost 6 bases and 3 bases, there was a span of 14 bases. The CDR3 spans 15 residues. CDR3 protein: CASRIHSPANEKLFF. In nucleotides, the CDR3 is TGTGCCAGTAGGATACACAGCCCGGCTAATGAAAAACTGTTTTTT.